Presented here are 3 T cell receptor beta chains from one specimen sequenced in a study of monozygotic twins with inflammatory bowel disease. TCRdb derives one entry per CDR3 protein from the 5' RACE reads, leaving out DNA. Its table records fewer than 450,000 distinct CDR3 sequences. Sample: blood. Receptors originate from a human donor with ulcerative colitis or Crohn's disease, or a healthy co-twin of an affected twin (not recorded which).

The chain is built from TRBV3-1 and TRBJ2-2; the D call from TCRdb, TRBD1, cannot be confirmed without DNA. The germline V gene encodes CDR1 LGHDT and CDR2 YNNKEL (reference sequence). CDR3 size: 15 residues. The CDR3 loop is CASSQGQGETGELFF.

This chain uses TRBV7-9 with TRBJ2-3. Germline V gives CDR1 SEHNR, CDR2 FQNEAQ (reference sequence). CDR3 length: 14 residues. The CDR3 region is CASSLMPRTDTQYF.

The rearrangement links TRBV5-1 to TRBJ2-5; TCRdb picks TRBD1, but there is no DNA to check that call. CDR1 SGHRS and CDR2 YFSETQ come from the germline V gene. The length of the CDR3 is 14 residues. The CDR3: CASSSGQGKETQYF.